What follows are 2 T cell receptor beta chains derived from one specimen sequenced in a study of T cell clonality in common variable immunodeficiency. Study-wide results and caveats: Reportedly, TCR beta sequences from common variable immunodeficiency showed fewer deletions and N-nucleotide insertions.

These receptors' targets are unknown. Measured with immunoSEQ multiplex PCR; TCRdb has only the in-frame clones, and not every one. The counts give fewer than 30,000 clones, none of them seen only once; approximately 3% is held by the top ten. Sequences were obtained from peripheral blood mononuclear cells. The receptor set was obtained from a human donor with common variable immunodeficiency.

This clone was seen many times. The read ends 3 residues early relative to the CDR3; the germline J gene fills the gap. V is TRBV20-1 and J is TRBJ2-5; a weak D match, TRBD1 (6 bases). The CDR3 has 13 residues. Germline CDR1 and CDR2: DFQATT and SNEGSKA (reference sequence). V dropped 6 bases and J dropped 5 bases, with 16 bases sitting between them. CDR3 bases read: TGCAGTGCAAAAAGACAGGCCCAGGAGACC. It is translated as CSAKRQAQET. The whole CDR3 protein reads CSAKRQAQETQYF.

This clone was seen a few times. Read coverage stops 3 residues before the CDR3 terminus; the germline J gene supplies the remainder. The chain has TRBV7-8 and TRBJ2-3; 15 positions agree with TRBD2. The germline V gene encodes CDR1 SGHVS and CDR2 FQNEAQ. The CDR3 covers 18 residues. V dropped 5 bases and J dropped 2; count of bases not matched to a gene: 8. The CDR3 protein is CASSAGTSGRRFTDTQYF. The covered CDR3 bases are TGTGCCAGCAGCGCCGGGACTAGCGGGAGGAGGTTCACAGATACG. The full variable domain, in which reference TRBV7-8 and TRBJ2-3 provide the parts outside the CDR3, is GAGVSQSPRYKVAKRGQDVALRCDPISGHVSLFWYQQALGQGPEFLTYFQNEAQLDKSGLPSDRFFAERPEGSVSTLKIQRTQQEDSAVYLCASSAGTSGRRFTDTQYFGPGTRLTVL.